This T cell receptor beta chain originates from a study of CD8+CD57+ T cells in acquired aplastic anemia. About the study: When averaged, DNA from sorted CD4+ and CD8+ cells came to about 3 ug.

TCR beta VDJ combinations and CDR3 sequences were profiled from genomic DNA. Each CDR3 protein is one row after TCRdb ran MiXCR on the reads. The profile shows about 98,000 distinct CDR3 sequences, approximately 73% of them singletons. V shed 4 bases and J 4 bases; nucleotides not matched to a gene: 6. The CDR3 is 16 amino acids. Germline CDR1 and CDR2: SGDLS and YYNGEE. Patients chosen for sequencing had shown CD8+CD57+ cell expansion by flow cytometry. The V call is TRBV9, the J call TRBJ2-3; 13 bases are shared with TRBD2. The source of this sequence is a human donor with aplastic anemia. Sequenced sample: sorted CD4+, CD8+, or CD8+CD57+ T cells (not recorded which) from PBMCs. The CDR3 sequence: CASSTRTSGRADTQYF. CDR3 coding DNA: TGTGCCAGCAGCACCCGGACTAGCGGGAGAGCAGATACGCAGTATTTT. Supplemented by reference TRBV9 and TRBJ2-3, the full variable domain reads DSGVTQTPKHLITATGQRVTLRCSPRSGDLSVYWYQQSLDQGLQFLIQYYNGEERAKGNILERFSAQQFPDLHSELNLSSLELGDSALYFCASSTRTSGRADTQYFGPGTRLTVL.